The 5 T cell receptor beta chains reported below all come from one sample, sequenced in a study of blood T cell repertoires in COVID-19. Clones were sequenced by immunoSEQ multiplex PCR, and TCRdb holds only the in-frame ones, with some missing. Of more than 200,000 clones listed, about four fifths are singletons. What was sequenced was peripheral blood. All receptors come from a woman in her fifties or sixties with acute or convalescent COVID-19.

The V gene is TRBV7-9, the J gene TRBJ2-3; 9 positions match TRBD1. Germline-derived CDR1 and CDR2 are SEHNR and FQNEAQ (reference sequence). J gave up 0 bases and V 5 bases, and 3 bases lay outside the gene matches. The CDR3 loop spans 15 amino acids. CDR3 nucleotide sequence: TGTGCCAGCAGCCGTGGGACAGGGAGCACAGATACGCAGTATTTT. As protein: CASSRGTGSTDTQYF.

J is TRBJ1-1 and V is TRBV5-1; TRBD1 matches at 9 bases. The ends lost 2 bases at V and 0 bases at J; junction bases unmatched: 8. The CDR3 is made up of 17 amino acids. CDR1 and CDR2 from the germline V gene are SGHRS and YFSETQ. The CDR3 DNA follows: TGCGCCAGCAGCTTAGGTGGACAGGGGCACATGAACACTGAAGCTTTCTTT. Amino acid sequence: CASSLGGQGHMNTEAFF.

DNA of the CDR3: TGTGCCACCGGCACCCATTACGAGCAGTACTTC. Translation: CATGTHYEQYF. The chain joins TRBV24-1 to TRBJ2-7, with D uncertain. This CDR3 contains 11 residues. The germline V and J ends were trimmed by 9 bases and 4 bases, with 9 bases remaining between them. CDR1 and CDR2 (germline): KGHDR, SFDVKD.

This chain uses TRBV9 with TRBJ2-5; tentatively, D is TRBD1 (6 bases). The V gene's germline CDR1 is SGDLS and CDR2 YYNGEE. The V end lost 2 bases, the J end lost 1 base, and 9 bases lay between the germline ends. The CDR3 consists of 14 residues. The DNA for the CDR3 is TGTGCCAGCAGCGTGGGACACACCCAAGAGACCCAGTACTTC. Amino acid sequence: CASSVGHTQETQYF.

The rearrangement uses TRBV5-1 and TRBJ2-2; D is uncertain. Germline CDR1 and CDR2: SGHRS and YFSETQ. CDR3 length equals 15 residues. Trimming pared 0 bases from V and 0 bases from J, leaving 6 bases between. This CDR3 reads CASSLDSANTGELFF. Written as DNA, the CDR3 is TGCGCCAGCAGCTTGGACTCGGCGAACACCGGGGAGCTGTTTTTT.